This section outlines one TCR beta chain sequence together with its context. Whereas donors were nominally healthy upon sampling, unrecorded immune exposures were probable. This specimen comes from a study of cytomegalovirus exposure and HLA in healthy donors. The CDR3 has 16 amino acids. V lost 0 bases and J lost 8; bases outside the gene matches: 7. Germline values: CDR1 LGHNA, CDR2 YNFKEQ. The primer mix had 60 Vbeta and 13 Jbeta primers. Profiled with immunoSEQ multiplex PCR; TCRdb holds only in-frame clones, not every one. In the table there are about 120,000 clones, 81% of which are singletons. This TCR was sampled from a woman in her thirties or forties in good health and CMV-seronegative. This chain uses TRBV4-2 with TRBJ2-1; 10 nucleotides match TRBD1. The sample comprised PBMCs. The CDR3 sequence is CASSQDGDRGGDEQFF. For the CDR3, the DNA is TGTGCCAGCAGCCAAGATGGGGACAGGGGAGGGGATGAGCAGTTCTTC.